Each of the 30 T cell receptor beta chains below was sequenced from the same sample in a study of blood T cells in healthy people across ages. The authors ran a second PCR of roughly 6 to 12 cycles using a sample-barcoded 5' primer and a J-beta primer mix. In TCRdb, the 5' RACE reads were re-called with MiXCR into one record per CDR3 protein. Of nearly 800,000 distinct CDR3 sequences listed, roughly three fifths were seen once; the top ten hold roughly 25%. The source material was blood. These receptors originate from a man aged 40-55 years in good health.

The genes are TRBV5-5 and TRBJ2-4; the D gene is possibly TRBD1 (6 bases). Trimming removed 0 bases at V and 6 bases at J, with 10 bases between. This CDR3 has 14 amino acids. Looked up from germline, CDR1 is SGHKS and CDR2 is YYEKEE (reference sequence). The CDR3: CASSLAAQGNIQYF. The CDR3 region has the DNA TGTGCCAGCAGCTTGGCCGCACAGGGAAACATTCAGTACTTC.

V usage is TRBV7-8 and J usage is TRBJ2-7, with unresolved D. Trimming took off 5 bases at V and 1 base at J, with 12 bases between the two ends. The CDR3 covers 14 residues. Germline V gene data show CDR1 as SGHVS and CDR2 as FQNEAQ. CDR3 coding DNA: TGTGCCAGCAGCGAAAACAGAGCTTCCTACGAGCAGTACTTC. The encoded protein is CASSENRASYEQYF.

This clonotype was seen once. The chain has TRBV5-1 and TRBJ2-4; D possibly uses TRBD1 or TRBD2 (6 bases each). The V gene's germline CDR1 is SGHRS and CDR2 YFSETQ. CDR3 length equals 14 residues. The germline V and J ends were trimmed by 5 bases and 8 bases, with 17 bases remaining between them. The DNA of the CDR3 is TGCGCCAGCAGGTCCGCAGCAGGGGAGGACATTCAGTACTTC. This encodes CASRSAAGEDIQYF.

This rearrangement joins TRBV28 to TRBJ1-6; D remains unclear. The CDR3 runs to 16 residues. Germline assignment: CDR1 MDHEN and CDR2 SYDVKM. The ends were cut back, 1 base at V and 7 bases at J, with 14 bases in the middle. The CDR3 loop is CASSLLERSGNSPLHF. Written as DNA, the CDR3 is TGTGCCAGCAGTTTATTAGAGCGCTCTGGGAATTCACCCCTCCACTTT.

This clonotype came up once. This sequence joins TRBV6-6 and TRBJ1-2; D might be TRBD1 (6 bases). V dropped 0 bases and J dropped 4 bases, with 18 bases sitting between them. Germline V CDR1 and CDR2: MNHNY, SVGAGI (reference sequence). This CDR3 spans 17 amino acids. CDR3 protein: CASSYSSDTGLSYGYTF. The CDR3 nucleotides are TGTGCCAGCAGTTACTCGAGTGATACAGGGTTGAGCTATGGCTACACCTTC.

In the case of this clonotype: Mismatch with germline at one junction end may stem from a read error. V usage is TRBV4-3 and J usage is TRBJ2-1, with no clear D. Germline lookup yields CDR1 LGHNA and CDR2 YSLEER. The CDR3 loop spans 15 amino acids. CDR3 sequence (DNA): TGCGCCAGCAGTCAAGATCCGGATTTCTACAATGAGCAGTTCTTC. It translates to CASSQDPDFYNEQFF.

Turning to this clonotype: Just one base apart from a much larger clone, this may be a read error. This chain links TRBV7-2 with TRBJ2-7, with 9 bases matching TRBD2. The trim removed 5 bases at V and 3 bases at J, leaving 5 bases unmatched. Germline values: CDR1 SGHTA, CDR2 FQGNSA. This CDR3 contains 14 residues. The CDR3 nucleotides are TGTGCCAGCAGCGTAGATAGCGGGAGCTACGAGCAGTACTTC. Translation gives CASSVDSGSYEQYF.

This clonotype occurred a few times. CDR3 sequence reads: CASTLTGLATNEKLFF. The CDR3 DNA follows: TGTGCCAGCACCCTCACGGGGCTCGCAACTAATGAAAAACTGTTTTTT. The rearrangement joins TRBV7-2 to TRBJ1-4; TRBD1 is a possible D gene (5 bases). Germline V gene sequence: CDR1 SGHTA, CDR2 FQGNSA. The V gene lost 7 bases and the J gene lost 0 bases, with 15 bases spanning the gap. CDR3 length: 16 amino acids.

Ten or more counts support this clonotype. The CDR3 DNA reads TGCAGTGCTACGGGACTACAAGAAGAGACCCAGTACTTC. This gives the protein CSATGLQEETQYF. The chain employs TRBV20-1 and TRBJ2-5; TRBD2 agrees at 7 bases. After removal of 4 bases from V and 3 bases from J, the junction contained 5 bases not matched to a gene. The germline V gene encodes CDR1 DFQATT and CDR2 SNEGSKA (reference sequence). The CDR3 runs 13 residues.

V and J are TRBV6-6 and TRBJ1-1; perhaps TRBD1 as D (6 bases). V gave up 2 bases and J gave up 7 bases, with 20 bases separating them. The CDR3 is 16 amino acids. Germline V lookup: CDR1 MNHNY, CDR2 SVGAGI (reference sequence). CDR3 DNA: TGTGCCAGCAGTTACGCACATCCGCAGGGGCTCGATGAAGCTTTCTTT. Its translation: CASSYAHPQGLDEAFF.

V is TRBV6-5 and J is TRBJ1-2; D not certain. Germline CDR1 reads MNHEY; CDR2 reads SVGAGI. The CDR3 extends over 14 amino acids. Trimming cost V 4 bases and J 7 bases, with 16 bases left between them. This chain's CDR3 is CASSSPGADRGYTF. For the CDR3, the DNA is TGTGCCAGCAGTTCCCCGGGAGCGGATCGTGGCTACACCTTC.

This clonotype was picked up a small number of times. This sequence joins TRBV20-1 and TRBJ1-2; tentative D call: TRBD1 (6 bases). The CDR3 runs 14 residues. Germline V gives CDR1 DFQATT, CDR2 SNEGSKA (reference sequence). The V end was cut by 3 bases, the J end by 2 bases, with 13 bases between. The CDR3 sequence: CSASDGGRNYGYTF. For the CDR3, the DNA is TGCAGTGCTAGCGATGGGGGGCGAAACTATGGCTACACCTTC.

This rearrangement joins TRBV20-1 to TRBJ2-3; 9 bases align to TRBD1. This CDR3 has 20 amino acids. Germline V CDR1 and CDR2: DFQATT, SNEGSKA (reference sequence). The junction had 21 bases not matched to a gene; V was cut back by 3 bases and J by 2 bases. The DNA of the CDR3 is TGCAGTGCTAGTTCCGGTTCATTTCGTAAGGGGACAGGGATCACAGATACGCAGTATTTT. Its translation is CSASSGSFRKGTGITDTQYF.

J is TRBJ2-6 and V is TRBV7-9; no clear D. The germline CDR1 and CDR2 sequences are SEHNR and FQNEAQ (reference sequence). There are 12 residues in the CDR3. Trimming removed 4 bases at V and 9 bases at J, with 7 bases between. CDR3 region: CASSSDGNVLTF. CDR3 in DNA: TGTGCCAGCAGCTCGGACGGCAACGTCCTGACTTTC.

V usage is TRBV27 and J usage is TRBJ2-1; D remains ambiguous. The CDR3 consists of 15 residues. Trimming removed 2 bases from V and 3 bases from J, with 11 bases in between. CDR1 is MNHEY and CDR2 is SMNVEV in the germline V gene (reference sequence). CDR3: CASSLGPKGYNEQFF. Here the CDR3 DNA reads TGTGCCAGCAGTTTAGGCCCAAAGGGCTACAATGAGCAGTTCTTC.

This chain uses TRBV27 with TRBJ2-7; unclear D gene. Trimming pared 7 bases from V and 2 bases from J, leaving 15 bases between. Germline CDR1 is MNHEY and CDR2 is SMNVEV (reference sequence). This CDR3 is 14 amino acids long. CDR3: CASKSQFGPYEQYF. CDR3 DNA sequence: TGTGCCAGCAAATCGCAATTTGGACCCTACGAGCAGTACTTC.

This clonotype was detected a few times. This chain joins TRBV5-1 and TRBJ2-5; D is undetermined. Germline CDR1 and CDR2: SGHRS and YFSETQ. Deletions cut 4 bases from V and 2 bases from J, with 9 bases between. The CDR3 is made up of 13 amino acids. This CDR3 reads CASSVQAQETQYF. The CDR3 nucleotides are TGCGCCAGCAGCGTTCAAGCTCAAGAGACCCAGTACTTC.

This sequence joins TRBV6-1 and TRBJ1-2; 9 nucleotides line up with TRBD1. The junction had 8 bases not matched to a gene; V was cut back by 7 bases and J by 8 bases. The CDR3 is 13 residues long. CDR1 is MNHNS, CDR2 SASEGT, per germline. CDR3 amino acids: CASNRGQGGGYTF. CDR3 bases: TGTGCCAGCAACAGGGGACAGGGTGGCGGCTACACCTTC.

On this clonotype: At one end the junction does not follow the germline gene, possibly because of a read error. The gene calls are TRBV29-1 and TRBJ1-2, with D unresolved. The CDR3 contains 16 residues. The germline gives CDR1 SQVTM, CDR2 ANQGSEA. CDR3 sequence: CSVEIDRRLSNYDYTF. The CDR3 region has the DNA TGCAGCGTTGAAATTGATAGGCGGCTTTCTAACTATGACTACACCTTC.

The chain joins TRBV18 to TRBJ1-4, with D possibly being TRBD1 (6 bases). This CDR3 comprises 16 residues. Trimming took off 1 base at V and 5 bases at J, with 14 bases between the two ends. Germline V gene lookup returns CDR1 KGHSH and CDR2 LQKENI. CDR3 DNA: TGTGCCAGCTCACCACGACAGGCCGGTTGGAATGAAAAACTGTTTTTT. Translated, it gives CASSPRQAGWNEKLFF.

This sequence joins TRBV29-1 and TRBJ2-7; D ambiguous. Trimming took off 5 bases at V and 5 bases at J, with 16 bases between the two ends. CDR3 size: 13 residues. The germline gives CDR1 SQVTM, CDR2 ANQGSEA. CDR3 bases: TGCAGCGTTTCGGACGGAGTTCGAGACGAGCAGTACTTC. Its protein product is CSVSDGVRDEQYF.

V is TRBV7-3 and J is TRBJ1-5; D gene unclear. The ends were cut back, 4 bases at V and 0 bases at J, with 10 bases in the middle. CDR1 and CDR2 from the germline V gene are SGHTA and FQGTGA. CDR3 length equals 15 residues. Here the CDR3 reads CASSSPGDSNQPQHF. In nucleotides, the CDR3 is TGTGCCAGCAGCTCACCGGGTGATAGCAATCAGCCCCAGCATTTT.

This chain uses TRBV18 with TRBJ2-1, with 9 bases lining up with TRBD1. Germline values: CDR1 KGHSH, CDR2 LQKENI. The length of the CDR3 is 19 residues. Germline trimming cut 3 bases from V and 1 base from J; bases unmatched to any gene: 13. CDR3 nucleotides: TGTGCCAGCTCACCTTTTTCGAACTCAGGACAGGGGTCCTACAATGAGCAGTTCTTC. Translated, it gives CASSPFSNSGQGSYNEQFF.

The chain links TRBV5-1 to TRBJ2-1, with 9 bases lining up with TRBD2. CDR1 is SGHRS, CDR2 YFSETQ, per germline. V gave up 0 bases and J gave up 3 bases; unmatched junction bases: 13. This CDR3 has 19 amino acids. In DNA, the CDR3 is TGCGCCAGCAGCTTGGGGAATAGCGGGAGAGGAGGGGGCTACAATGAGCAGTTCTTC. This sequence encodes CASSLGNSGRGGGYNEQFF.

In nucleotides, the CDR3 is TGTGCCAGCAGCTTACAGGGTAGTCGGGACGAGCAGTACTTC. It yields the protein CASSLQGSRDEQYF. J is TRBJ2-5 and V is TRBV7-2; D may be TRBD1 (5 bases). The J call may be in error: the DNA end matches TRBJ2-7 better. The CDR3 extends over 14 amino acids. Per the germline V gene, CDR1 is SGHTA and CDR2 is FQGNSA.

This clonotype was seen more than once but under ten times. This chain joins TRBV6-2 or TRBV6-3 and TRBJ2-3; D might be TRBD2 (6 bases). Trimming pared 2 bases from V and 8 bases from J, leaving 14 bases between. Germline V gives CDR1 MNHEY, CDR2 SVGEGT. The CDR3 is 14 residues long. CDR3 loop: CASSYGTPRGTQYF. The DNA for the CDR3 is TGTGCCAGCAGTTACGGGACTCCCCGGGGTACGCAGTATTTT.

This clonotype is a singleton in its sample. V usage is TRBV11-2 and J usage is TRBJ2-1, with 9 bases lining up with TRBD2. The CDR3 covers 15 residues. Trimming cost V 1 base and J 5 bases; bases outside gene matches: 3. Germline V CDR1 and CDR2: SGHAT, FQNNGV. As DNA, the CDR3 is TGTGCCAGCAGCTTAGCGGCGGGAGGGAACAATGAGCAGTTCTTC. This translates into CASSLAAGGNNEQFF.

The rearrangement joins TRBV12-3 or TRBV12-4 to TRBJ2-5; D possibly corresponds to TRBD2 (5 bases). CDR3 length: 13 amino acids. Trimming stripped 6 bases from V and 11 bases from J, with 19 bases between. In DNA form, the CDR3 reads TGTGCCAGCAGGCCGGGATACACCAAGGAGCAGTACTTC. Translated: CASRPGYTKEQYF.

Only a few counts were recorded for this clonotype. The chain uses TRBV7-2 and TRBJ1-5; possibly TRBD1 for D (5 bases). The germline V gene has CDR1 SGHTA and CDR2 FQGNSA. V was trimmed by 5 bases and J by 2 bases, leaving 19 bases between them. CDR3 length: 17 amino acids. CDR3 nucleotides: TGTGCCAGCAGCCTAGAACCACAGGCCCCAGGCAATCAGCCCCAGCATTTT. Protein sequence: CASSLEPQAPGNQPQHF.

The chain links TRBV28 to TRBJ1-5; D may be TRBD1 (6 bases). V lost 11 bases and J lost 6, with 11 bases in between. This CDR3 is built from 11 residues. Germline CDR1 MDHEN, CDR2 SYDVKM. The CDR3 here is CAAQGGQPQHF. The CDR3 DNA is TGTGCCGCCCAAGGGGGTCAGCCCCAGCATTTT.